The 8 T cell receptor beta chains presented below share a single source sample, sequenced in a study of brain T cells in children with intractable seizures. Clones were sequenced by immunoSEQ multiplex PCR, and TCRdb holds only the in-frame ones, with some missing. The sample includes fewer than 150,000 clones, 94% seen only once; the top ten take around 4.1%. Sequenced here: peripheral blood, sampled at surgery. Receptors originate from a boy in the first two years of life with hemimegalencephaly and intractable seizures.

V and J are TRBV6-4 and TRBJ2-2; the D call may be TRBD1 or TRBD2 (5 bases each). CDR1 and CDR2 (germline): MRHNA, SNTAGT. V dropped 6 bases and J dropped 3 bases, with 11 bases sitting between them. The CDR3 spans 14 residues. The DNA for the CDR3 is TGTGCCAGCAGGGGGGTATGGCACACCGGGGAGCTGTTTTTT. Its translation is CASRGVWHTGELFF.

The rearrangement uses TRBV18 and TRBJ1-2; D call uncertain. Trimming took 2 bases from V and 4 from J, leaving 11 bases between them. The CDR3 consists of 14 residues. CDR1 and CDR2 (germline): KGHSH, LQKENI. The CDR3 sequence: CASSPDQDPYGYTF. The DNA for the CDR3 is TGTGCCAGCTCACCAGACCAGGACCCCTATGGCTACACCTTC.

This chain links TRBV11-2 with TRBJ1-5, with a possible D match to TRBD1 (5 bases). The CDR3 has 13 amino acids. Germline V gives CDR1 SGHAT, CDR2 FQNNGV. V was trimmed by 4 bases and J by 7 bases, leaving 11 bases between them. The DNA for the CDR3 is TGTGCCAGCAGCTCACAGGTGGGCCAGCCCCAGCATTTT. It encodes CASSSQVGQPQHF.

This clone was seen a few times. The chain is built from TRBV6-1 and TRBJ1-5, with D possibly TRBD1 on 5 matching bases. Looked up from germline, CDR1 is MNHNS and CDR2 is SASEGT. Trimming pared 6 bases from V and 1 base from J, leaving 16 bases between. The CDR3 has 16 amino acids. The CDR3 nucleotides are TGTGCCAGCAGCGAATGGGCGACAGTCAGCAATCAGCCCCAGCATTTT. This translates into CASSEWATVSNQPQHF.

CDR3 nucleotides: TGTGCCAGCAGCCAAGGGGGAGGCGAGCAGTACTTC. Translated: CASSQGGGEQYF. The V and J genes are TRBV3-1 (or the pseudogene TRBV3-2) and TRBJ2-7; tentatively, D is TRBD2 (6 bases). The germline V and J ends were trimmed by 1 base and 6 bases, with 7 bases remaining between them. Per the germline V gene, CDR1 is LGHDT and CDR2 is YNNKEL (reference sequence). The length of the CDR3 is 12 residues.

This sequence joins TRBV11-2 and TRBJ2-7, with a tentative D call TRBD1 (6 bases). The V gene's germline CDR1 is SGHAT and CDR2 FQNNGV. V lost 1 base and J 2 bases, leaving 12 bases between the germline ends. CDR3 length equals 15 residues. The CDR3 sequence: CASSLVQGVPYEQYF. The CDR3 nucleotides are TGTGCCAGCAGCTTAGTACAGGGAGTACCCTACGAGCAGTACTTC.

This chain joins TRBV6-1 and TRBJ2-3; D is undetermined. V was cut by 6 bases and J by 2 bases, with 3 bases left in between. CDR1 MNHNS and CDR2 SASEGT come from the germline V gene. The CDR3 spans 11 residues. The CDR3 DNA is TGTGCCAGCAGGAACACAGATACGCAGTATTTT. This sequence encodes CASRNTDTQYF.

This sequence joins TRBV28 and TRBJ1-2; TRBD1 might be the D (5 bases). Looked up from germline, CDR1 is MDHEN and CDR2 is SYDVKM. With 3 bases removed from V and 2 bases from J, the gap between germline ends came to 13 bases. The CDR3 runs to 15 residues. The CDR3 loop is CASSLKGSKNYGYTF. Here the CDR3 DNA reads TGTGCCAGCAGTTTGAAGGGGAGTAAGAACTATGGCTACACCTTC.